These 27 T cell receptor beta chains were sequenced from one sample in a study of blood T cell repertoires in COVID-19. Generated by immunoSEQ multiplex PCR, the TCRdb table keeps only in-frame clones and is missing some. The table lists 110,000 to 150,000 clones, approximately 80% of them singletons. Material: PBMCs or T cells enriched from blood (not recorded which). The receptors were sampled from a woman between 50 and 59 years old who had recovered from COVID-19.

This clone was seen only a few times. The V and J genes are TRBV5-6 and TRBJ1-4; 8 bases match TRBD1. J lost 6 bases, V lost 1 base, and 5 bases had no gene match. This CDR3 has 15 amino acids. Germline-derived CDR1 and CDR2 are SGHDT and YYEEEE. The CDR3 DNA follows: TGTGCCAGCAGCTTGTTCAGGGGGCGGGATGAAAAACTGTTTTTT. Translating gives CASSLFRGRDEKLFF.

The J gene is TRBJ2-1, the V gene TRBV6-5; D is possibly TRBD2 (6 bases). Trimming took 0 bases from V and 9 from J, leaving 12 bases between them. This CDR3 is 14 amino acids long. Looked up from germline, CDR1 is MNHEY and CDR2 is SVGAGI. CDR3 amino acids: CASSYSTEGIEQFF. The DNA of the CDR3 is TGTGCCAGCAGTTACTCGACGGAGGGAATTGAGCAGTTCTTC.

This chain uses TRBV7-9 with TRBJ2-5; TRBD1 matches at 7 bases. Germline loops: CDR1 SEHNR, CDR2 FQNEAQ (reference sequence). This CDR3 comprises 16 residues. V lost 7 bases and J lost 1; bases outside the gene matches: 12. The CDR3 loop reads CASTPPGQALQETQYF. CDR3 bases: TGTGCCAGCACCCCCCCCGGACAGGCCCTCCAAGAGACCCAGTACTTC.

This sequence joins TRBV9 and TRBJ2-7, with 8 bases fitting TRBD2. V lost 0 bases and J lost 4; bases outside the gene matches: 3. This CDR3 comprises 14 residues. Germline assignment: CDR1 SGDLS and CDR2 YYNGEE. The CDR3 DNA reads TGTGCCAGCAGCGTAGCCAGCGGGGGATACGAGCAGTACTTC. Its translation: CASSVASGGYEQYF.

The CDR3 sequence: CASRKDSSYEQYV. In DNA form, the CDR3 reads TGTGCCAGCAGGAAAGACAGTTCCTACGAGCAGTACGTC. This chain joins TRBV6-5 and TRBJ2-7, with D tentatively TRBD1 (5 bases). Germline V lookup: CDR1 MNHEY, CDR2 SVGAGI. V shed 6 bases and J shed 1 base, with 10 bases lying between them. The CDR3 runs to 13 residues.

This chain joins TRBV19 and TRBJ2-6, with D unresolved. Germline V gives CDR1 LNHDA, CDR2 SQIVND (reference sequence). The CDR3 is 13 residues long. V was pared by 6 bases and J by 0 bases, with 3 bases between. The CDR3 bases are TGTGCCAGTAGACTCTCTGGGGCCAACGTCCTGACTTTC. Translation gives CASRLSGANVLTF. The full variable domain, its missing parts supplied by reference TRBV19 and TRBJ2-6, is DGGITQSPKYLFRKEGQNVTLSCEQNLNHDAMYWYRQDPGQGLRLIYYSQIVNDFQKGDIAEGYSVSREKKESFPLTVTSAQKNPTAFYLCASRLSGANVLTFGAGSRLTVL.

This sequence joins TRBV28 and TRBJ2-7, with D possibly TRBD1 on 7 matching bases. V shed 7 bases and J shed 0 bases, with 13 bases lying between them. This CDR3 spans 14 amino acids. In germline, CDR1 is MDHEN, CDR2 SYDVKM. Here the CDR3 DNA reads TGTGCCAGCACGGGAGACAGGGACTCCTACGAGCAGTACGTC. The encoded protein is CASTGDRDSYEQYV.

This clone appeared a few times. This chain uses TRBV27 with TRBJ2-4, with 8 positions matching TRBD1. The CDR3 sequence is 13 residues long. V lost 8 bases to trimming and J lost 7 bases; unmatched junction nucleotides: 7. CDR1 is MNHEY and CDR2 is SMNVEV in the germline V gene (reference sequence). In DNA form, the CDR3 reads TGTGCCAGCGGGTACAGGGGGGCGAACATTCAGTACTTC. Translated: CASGYRGANIQYF.

The V call is TRBV4-1, the J call TRBJ2-3; D might be TRBD2 (7 bases). The germline V gene has CDR1 MGHRA and CDR2 YSYEKL. The CDR3 is 19 amino acids. V lost 0 bases and J 2 bases, leaving 21 bases between the germline ends. CDR3 nucleotide sequence: TGCGCCAGCAGCCAAGATGGGGTGAGAGGGGGGGAGACCACAGATACGCAGTATTTT. Its translation is CASSQDGVRGGETTDTQYF.

The chain uses TRBV15 and TRBJ1-1; 9 nucleotides match TRBD1. Losses at the gene ends were 1 base for V and 10 bases for J; bases not matched to a gene: 4. Germline V gene data show CDR1 as LNHNV and CDR2 as YYDKDF (reference sequence). The CDR3 covers 13 residues. DNA of the CDR3: TGTGCCACCAGCAGAGCTGGACAGGGGAGAGCTTTCTTT. This encodes CATSRAGQGRAFF.

V usage is TRBV27 and J usage is TRBJ1-2; 8 positions agree with TRBD1. The V gene end was trimmed by 5 bases and the J gene end by 3 bases; junction bases not matched to a gene: 11. The CDR3 is made up of 16 amino acids. The V gene's germline CDR1 is MNHEY and CDR2 SMNVEV (reference sequence). CDR3 sequence reads: CASSIDRGATDYGYTF. CDR3 sequence (DNA): TGTGCCAGCAGTATCGACAGGGGCGCTACGGACTATGGCTACACCTTC.

In its sample, this clone was seen once. The chain employs TRBV7-2 and TRBJ2-5, with a tentative D call TRBD2 (7 bases). The V gene's germline CDR1 is SGHTA and CDR2 FQGNSA. The CDR3 runs to 14 residues. Trimming shortened V by 3 bases and J by 1 base, and 9 bases separated the two germline ends. DNA for the CDR3: TGTGCCAGCAGCTTTGCGGGGGCCCAAGAGACCCAGTACTTC. Amino acids: CASSFAGAQETQYF.

The rearrangement uses TRBV7-2 and TRBJ2-4; TRBD1 aligns across 9 bases. V gave up 5 bases and J gave up 8 bases; unmatched junction bases: 7. The germline CDR1 and CDR2 sequences are SGHTA and FQGNSA. This CDR3 spans 14 amino acids. The CDR3 here is CASSNRDRVDIQYF. The CDR3 DNA is TGTGCCAGCAGCAACCGGGACAGGGTGGACATTCAGTACTTC.

The chain uses TRBV4-1 and TRBJ1-5, with unresolved D. V was clipped by 4 bases and J by 4 bases, with 17 bases between them. Per the germline V gene, CDR1 is MGHRA and CDR2 is YSYEKL. The CDR3 totals 16 residues. The CDR3 DNA reads TGCGCCAGCAGCCCTCAAGAGGTCACGGGAAATCAGCCCCAGCATTTT. Protein product: CASSPQEVTGNQPQHF.

A note on this clone: Other DNA sequences from this sample encode an identical CDR3 as well. The chain uses TRBV28 and TRBJ2-3; 7 bases agree with TRBD1. CDR3 length: 12 residues. V shed 5 bases and J 6 bases; nucleotides not matched to a gene: 2. Germline V lookup: CDR1 MDHEN, CDR2 SYDVKM. The CDR3 sequence is CASSQQGDTQYF. In DNA form, the CDR3 reads TGTGCCAGCAGTCAACAGGGGGATACGCAGTATTTT.

The V and J genes are TRBV29-1 and TRBJ1-1; 9 bases map to TRBD1. V trimming: 3 bases; J trimming: 6 bases; junction bases outside the gene matches: 14. Germline values: CDR1 SQVTM, CDR2 ANQGSEA. CDR3 length: 16 amino acids. CDR3 region: CSVEGSPGQGIAEAFF. The CDR3 nucleotides are TGCAGCGTTGAGGGATCCCCGGGACAGGGAATCGCTGAAGCTTTCTTT. The full variable domain, completed using reference TRBV29-1 and TRBJ1-1, is SAVISQKPSRDICQRGTSLTIQCQVDSQVTMMFWYRQQPGQSLTLIATANQGSEATYESGFVIDKFPISRPNLTFSTLTVSNMSPEDSSIYLCSVEGSPGQGIAEAFFGQGTRLTVV.

The CDR3 protein is CASRGQGANTDTQYF. CDR3 nucleotide sequence: TGTGCCAGCAGAGGACAGGGGGCCAATACAGATACGCAGTATTTT. This sequence joins TRBV28 and TRBJ2-3; 11 positions agree with TRBD1. Germline CDR1 reads MDHEN; CDR2 reads SYDVKM. Germline trimming cut 6 bases from V and 3 bases from J; bases unmatched to any gene: 5. CDR3 length: 15 residues. Full variable domain (remainder filled in from reference TRBV28 and TRBJ2-3): DVKVTQSSRYLVKRTGEKVFLECVQDMDHENMFWYRQDPGLGLRLIYFSYDVKMKEKGDIPEGYSVSREKKERFSLILESASTNQTSMYLCASRGQGANTDTQYFGPGTRLTVL.

The J gene is TRBJ1-2, the V gene TRBV6-5; D not resolved. This CDR3 spans 14 amino acids. Trimming stripped 0 bases from V and 1 base from J, with 6 bases between. Germline CDR1 reads MNHEY; CDR2 reads SVGAGI. CDR3: CASSYSQVNYGYTF. In DNA, the CDR3 is TGTGCCAGCAGTTACTCTCAGGTTAACTATGGCTACACCTTC.

The CDR3 here is CASSYLAGFWDTQYF. Written as DNA, the CDR3 is TGTGCCAGCAGTTACCTAGCCGGTTTTTGGGATACGCAGTATTTT. The rearrangement uses TRBV6-6 and TRBJ2-3, with D possibly TRBD2 on 5 matching bases. The CDR3 has 15 residues. V gave up 2 bases and J gave up 6 bases, with 15 bases separating them. Germline assignment: CDR1 MNHNY and CDR2 SVGAGI (reference sequence).

This clone was seen once. This chain connects TRBV11-2 to TRBJ1-1; weak D call: TRBD1 (5 bases). The V gene's germline CDR1 is SGHAT and CDR2 FQNNGV. The V end was cut by 3 bases, the J end by 4 bases, with 12 bases between. This CDR3 has 14 amino acids. The DNA of the CDR3 is TGTGCCAGCAGCTTTGCAGGGCCGGCCACTGAAGCTTTCTTT. Amino acids: CASSFAGPATEAFF. Full variable domain (rest looked up from reference TRBV11-2 and TRBJ1-1): EAGVAQSPRYKIIEKRQSVAFWCNPISGHATLYWYQQILGQGPKLLIQFQNNGVVDDSQLPKDRFSAERLKGVDSTLKIQPAKLEDSAVYLCASSFAGPATEAFFGQGTRLTVV.

The chain has TRBV28 and TRBJ2-7, with TRBD2 matching over 7 bases. CDR1 is MDHEN and CDR2 is SYDVKM in the germline V gene. V shed 4 bases, J shed 0 bases, and the junction held 6 bases outside the gene matches. The CDR3 extends over 15 amino acids. The CDR3 loop is CASSSGLESSYEQYV. The CDR3, as DNA: TGTGCCAGCAGTTCCGGACTAGAAAGCTCCTACGAGCAGTACGTC.

The rearrangement links TRBV19 to TRBJ2-6, with TRBD1 identical over 7 bases. Germline-derived CDR1 and CDR2 are LNHDA and SQIVND (reference sequence). The CDR3 sequence is 19 residues long. J gave up 1 base and V 1 base, and 10 bases lay outside the gene matches. CDR3 sequence (DNA): TGTGCCAGTAGTATAGTCGGCCTACGACAGGGATCTGGGGCCAACGTCCTGACTTTC. It yields the protein CASSIVGLRQGSGANVLTF.

This chain joins TRBV6-1 and TRBJ1-6; the match to TRBD1 covers 8 bases. Germline CDR1 is MNHNS and CDR2 is SASEGT. This CDR3 contains 16 residues. Germline trimming cut 5 bases from V and 6 bases from J; bases unmatched to any gene: 9. CDR3 in amino acids: CASSKEAGQVNSPLHF. CDR3 in DNA: TGTGCCAGCAGTAAAGAAGCGGGACAGGTTAATTCACCCCTCCACTTT.

J is TRBJ1-2 and V is TRBV5-1; no reliable D call. V was cut by 0 bases and J by 4 bases, with 7 bases left in between. The CDR3 has 13 amino acids. Germline-derived CDR1 and CDR2 are SGHRS and YFSETQ. The CDR3 spells CASSLDGAYGYTF. In DNA form, the CDR3 reads TGCGCCAGCAGCTTGGATGGAGCCTATGGCTACACCTTC.

CDR3 coding DNA: TGCGCCAGCAGCTTGGGACAGGGGGGCACTGAAGCTTTCTTT. It encodes CASSLGQGGTEAFF. This chain links TRBV5-1 with TRBJ1-1; 9 bases line up with TRBD1. The CDR3 is 14 amino acids. Germline CDR1 SGHRS, CDR2 YFSETQ. The junction had 1 base not matched to a gene; V was cut back by 0 bases and J by 4 bases.

This clone has more than one count but fewer than ten. J is TRBJ2-1 and V is TRBV2, with no clear D. V was trimmed by 6 bases and J by 0 bases, leaving 21 bases between them. The CDR3 sequence is 18 residues long. Germline V gene lookup returns CDR1 SNHLY and CDR2 FYNNEI. The CDR3: CASRELLHYQSSYNEQFF. The CDR3 coding sequence is TGTGCCAGCAGGGAACTTCTCCACTACCAAAGCTCCTACAATGAGCAGTTCTTC. Looking up the rest from reference TRBV2 and TRBJ2-1 gives the full variable domain: EPEVTQTPSHQVTQMGQEVILRCVPISNHLYFYWYRQILGQKVEFLVSFYNNEISEKSEIFDDQFSVERPDGSNFTLKIRSTKLEDSAMYFCASRELLHYQSSYNEQFFGPGTRLTVL.

V and J are TRBV10-2 and TRBJ1-1; the D gene is possibly TRBD1 (6 bases). The V gene lost 6 bases and the J gene lost 3 bases, with 14 bases spanning the gap. The CDR3 has 14 residues. CDR1 WSHSY and CDR2 SAAADI come from the germline V gene. CDR3 sequence: CASRPAGDDTEAFF. CDR3 DNA: TGCGCCAGCAGACCCGCAGGGGATGACACTGAAGCTTTCTTT.